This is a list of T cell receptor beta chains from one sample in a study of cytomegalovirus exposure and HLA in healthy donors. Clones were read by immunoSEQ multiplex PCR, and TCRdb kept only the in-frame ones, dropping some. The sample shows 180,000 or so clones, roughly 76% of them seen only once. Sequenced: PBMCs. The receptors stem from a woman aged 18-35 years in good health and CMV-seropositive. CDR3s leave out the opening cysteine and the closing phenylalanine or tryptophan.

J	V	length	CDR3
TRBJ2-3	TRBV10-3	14	AISEPHWSDTDTQY
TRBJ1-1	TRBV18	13	ASSPGLGMNTEAF
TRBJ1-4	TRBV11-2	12	ASSWAPLDEKLF
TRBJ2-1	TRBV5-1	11	ASSSATEGEQF
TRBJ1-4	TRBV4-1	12	ASSLAGLNEKLF
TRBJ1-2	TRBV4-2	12	ASSQQTGVYGYT
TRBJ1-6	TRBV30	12	AWIQGAGNSPLH
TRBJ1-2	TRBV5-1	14	ASSLGLGRFGHGYT
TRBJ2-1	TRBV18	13	ASSPLVGSGNEQF
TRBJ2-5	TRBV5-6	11	ASTQGGEETQY
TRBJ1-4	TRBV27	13	ASSLSGQSNEKLF
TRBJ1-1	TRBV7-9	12	ASQSTGRETEAF
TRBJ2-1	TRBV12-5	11	ASGWGLDNEQF
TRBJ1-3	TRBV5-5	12	ASTLRSSGNTIY
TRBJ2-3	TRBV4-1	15	ASSQDRDSGVTDTQY
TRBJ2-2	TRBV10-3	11	AASLQGSGELF
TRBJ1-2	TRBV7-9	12	ASSRRTDAYGYT
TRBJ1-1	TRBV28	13	ASSLGGRDWTEAF
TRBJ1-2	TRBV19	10	ASTWDSGGYT
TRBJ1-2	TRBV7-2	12	ASLRDSRQNGYT
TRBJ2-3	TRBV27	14	ASRTKKLAGSDTQY
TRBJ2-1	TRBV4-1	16	ASSRGLAGGHRSDEQF
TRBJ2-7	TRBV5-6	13	ASSSSGGYSYEQY
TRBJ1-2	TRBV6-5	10	ASSGQGGGYT
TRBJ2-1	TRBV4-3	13	ASSHPGTAYNEQF
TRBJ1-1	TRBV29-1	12	SVGLLVEGTEAF
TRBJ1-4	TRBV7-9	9	ASSRSEKLF
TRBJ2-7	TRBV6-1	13	ASPPPAPGAYEQY
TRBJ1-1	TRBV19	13	ASVVGRGRNTEAF
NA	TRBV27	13	ASSSAGTGFYEQY
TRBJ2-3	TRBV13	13	ASSFASGGAYTQY
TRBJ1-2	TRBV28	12	ASRQGVANYGYT
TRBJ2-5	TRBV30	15	AWSVSSGGPPGETQY
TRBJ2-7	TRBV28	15	ASSLGPGTVTSYEQY
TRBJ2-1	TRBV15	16	ATSRVAGILSSYNEQF
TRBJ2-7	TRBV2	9	ASMRGYEQY
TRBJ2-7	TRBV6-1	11	ASSIQFSYEQY
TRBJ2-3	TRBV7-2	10	ASSFEAAAQY
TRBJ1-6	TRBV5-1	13	ASSLDRVANSPLH
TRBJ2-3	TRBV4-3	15	ASSHPLGRGRTDTQY
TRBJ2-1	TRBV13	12	ASSLAQGPNEQF
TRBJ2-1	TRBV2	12	ASSDRGALNEQF
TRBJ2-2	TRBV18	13	ASSSVTGDTGELF
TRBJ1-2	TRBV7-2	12	ASSLALGTALGT
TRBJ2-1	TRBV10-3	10	ASCPSGGEQF
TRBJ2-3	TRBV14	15	ASSQDVPAGGTDTQY
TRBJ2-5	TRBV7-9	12	ASGSGGALETQY
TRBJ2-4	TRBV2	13	ASRAGTAGGNIQY